This T cell receptor (beta chain) derives from a study of blood T cell repertoires in COVID-19. Profiled with immunoSEQ multiplex PCR; TCRdb holds only in-frame clones, not every one. The sample records 99,000 or so clones, roughly 79% being singletons. Trimming cost V 5 bases and J 2 bases, with 18 bases left between them. This CDR3 contains 16 residues. Germline V lookup: CDR1 MNHEY, CDR2 SVGEGT. Source material: peripheral blood. The source of this sequence is a woman aged 70-85 years with acute or convalescent COVID-19. The chain combines TRBV6-2 or TRBV6-3 with TRBJ1-2, with D perhaps TRBD1 (6 bases). CDR3 nucleotides: TGTGCCAGCAGTCGTCCTCCCGATCAGGGGAACTATGGCTACACCTTC. This encodes CASSRPPDQGNYGYTF.